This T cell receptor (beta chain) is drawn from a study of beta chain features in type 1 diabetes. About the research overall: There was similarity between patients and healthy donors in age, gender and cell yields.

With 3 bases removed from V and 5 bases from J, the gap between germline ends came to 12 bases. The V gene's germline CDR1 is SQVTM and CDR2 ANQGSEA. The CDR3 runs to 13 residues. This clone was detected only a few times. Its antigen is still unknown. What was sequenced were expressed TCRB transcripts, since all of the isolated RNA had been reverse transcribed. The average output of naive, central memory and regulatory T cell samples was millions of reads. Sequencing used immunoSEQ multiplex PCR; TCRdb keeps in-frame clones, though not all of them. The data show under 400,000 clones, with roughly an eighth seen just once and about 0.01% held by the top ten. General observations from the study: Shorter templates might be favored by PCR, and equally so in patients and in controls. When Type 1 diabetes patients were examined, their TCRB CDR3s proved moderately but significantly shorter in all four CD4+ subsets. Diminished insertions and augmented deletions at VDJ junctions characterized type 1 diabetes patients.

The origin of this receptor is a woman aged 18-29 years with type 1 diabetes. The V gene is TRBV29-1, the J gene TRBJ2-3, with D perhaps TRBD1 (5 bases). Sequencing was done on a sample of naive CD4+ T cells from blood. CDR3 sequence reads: CSVEDTYRDTQYF. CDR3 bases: TGCAGCGTTGAGGACACATACCGAGATACGCAGTATTTT.